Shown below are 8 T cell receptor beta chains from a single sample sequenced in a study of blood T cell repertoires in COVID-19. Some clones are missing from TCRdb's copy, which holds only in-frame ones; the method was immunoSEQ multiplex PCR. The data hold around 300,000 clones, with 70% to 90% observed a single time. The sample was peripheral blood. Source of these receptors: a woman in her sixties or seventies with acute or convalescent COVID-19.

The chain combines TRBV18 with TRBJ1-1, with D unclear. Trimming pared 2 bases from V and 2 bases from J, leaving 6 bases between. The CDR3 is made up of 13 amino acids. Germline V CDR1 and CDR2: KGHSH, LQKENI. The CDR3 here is CASSPKSNTEAFF. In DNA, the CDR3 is TGTGCCAGCTCACCAAAGAGTAACACTGAAGCTTTCTTT.

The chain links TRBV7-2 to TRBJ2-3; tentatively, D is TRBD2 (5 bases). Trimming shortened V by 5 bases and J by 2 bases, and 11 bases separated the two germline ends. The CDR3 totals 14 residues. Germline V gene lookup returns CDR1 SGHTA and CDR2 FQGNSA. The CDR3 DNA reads TGTGCCAGCAGCCCTGGACTTTACACAGATACGCAGTATTTT. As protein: CASSPGLYTDTQYF.

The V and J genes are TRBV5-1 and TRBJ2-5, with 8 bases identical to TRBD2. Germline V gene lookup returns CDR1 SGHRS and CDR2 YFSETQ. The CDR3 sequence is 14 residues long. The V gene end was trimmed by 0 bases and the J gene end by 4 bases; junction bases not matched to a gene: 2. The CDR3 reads CASSLGSGGETQYF. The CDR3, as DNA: TGCGCCAGCAGCTTGGGAAGCGGGGGAGAGACCCAGTACTTC.

In nucleotides, the CDR3 is TGTGCCAGCAGTTTCCTGAATTCACCCCTCCACTTT. Its translation is CASSFLNSPLHF. The rearrangement joins TRBV27 to TRBJ1-6; no clear D gene. The germline gives CDR1 MNHEY, CDR2 SMNVEV (reference sequence). Trimming pared 3 bases from V and 7 bases from J, leaving 4 bases between. The CDR3 covers 12 residues.

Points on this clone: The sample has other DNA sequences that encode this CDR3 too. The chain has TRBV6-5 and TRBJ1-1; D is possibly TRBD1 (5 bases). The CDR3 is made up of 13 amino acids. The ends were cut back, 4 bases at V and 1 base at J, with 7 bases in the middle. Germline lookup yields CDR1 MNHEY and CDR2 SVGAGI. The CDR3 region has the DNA TGTGCCAGCAGTTCTAGGGGGAACACTGAAGCTTTCTTT. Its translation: CASSSRGNTEAFF.

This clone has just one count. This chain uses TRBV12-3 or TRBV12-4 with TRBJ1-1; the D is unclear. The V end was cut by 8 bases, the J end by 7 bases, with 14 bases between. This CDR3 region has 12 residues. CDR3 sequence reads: CASHLPGGEAFF. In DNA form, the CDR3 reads TGTGCCAGCCATCTTCCCGGCGGTGAAGCTTTCTTT.

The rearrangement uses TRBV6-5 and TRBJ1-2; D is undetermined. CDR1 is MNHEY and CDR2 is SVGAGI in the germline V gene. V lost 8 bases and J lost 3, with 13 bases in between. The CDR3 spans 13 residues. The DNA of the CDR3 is TGTGCCAGCGCTGCCCTAACCGACTATGGCTACACCTTC. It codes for CASAALTDYGYTF.

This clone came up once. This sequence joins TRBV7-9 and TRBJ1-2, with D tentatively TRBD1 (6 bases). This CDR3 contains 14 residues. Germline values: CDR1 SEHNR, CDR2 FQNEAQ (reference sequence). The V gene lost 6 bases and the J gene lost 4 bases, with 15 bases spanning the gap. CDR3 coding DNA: TGTGCCAGCAGAAATGAACAGGGAATCTATGGCTACACCTTC. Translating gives CASRNEQGIYGYTF.